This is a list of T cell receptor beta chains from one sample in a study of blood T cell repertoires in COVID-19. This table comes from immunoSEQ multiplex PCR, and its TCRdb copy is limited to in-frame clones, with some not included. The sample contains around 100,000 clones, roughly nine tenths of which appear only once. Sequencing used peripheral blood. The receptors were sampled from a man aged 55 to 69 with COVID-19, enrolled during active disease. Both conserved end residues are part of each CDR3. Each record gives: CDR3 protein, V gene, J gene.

cdr3_aa: CASRNLAGGWNEQFF
v_call: TRBV19
j_call: TRBJ2-1

cdr3_aa: CASSPLQLAEGAYEQYF
v_call: TRBV27
j_call: TRBJ2-7

cdr3_aa: CASSLNFDRVNTEAFF
v_call: TRBV18
j_call: TRBJ1-1

cdr3_aa: CASSREAGGNQPQHF
v_call: TRBV4-3
j_call: TRBJ1-5

cdr3_aa: CASSLSPSWSEAGEQYF
v_call: TRBV7-3
j_call: TRBJ2-7

cdr3_aa: CASSQEWVPSGRATDTQYF
v_call: TRBV4-2
j_call: TRBJ2-3

cdr3_aa: CASSQELAGGVNEQFF
v_call: TRBV4-3
j_call: TRBJ2-1

cdr3_aa: CATSDLSDGQGSTDTQYF
v_call: TRBV24-1
j_call: TRBJ2-3

cdr3_aa: CAWSVRDRETGELFF
v_call: TRBV30
j_call: TRBJ2-2

cdr3_aa: CASSSGTSMGSEQFF
v_call: TRBV28
j_call: TRBJ2-1

cdr3_aa: CASSKNGGRTSGRIGEQFF
v_call: TRBV5-1
j_call: TRBJ2-1

cdr3_aa: CASSLTGNTEAFF
v_call: TRBV5-1
j_call: TRBJ1-1

cdr3_aa: CASSATSGHNEQFF
v_call: TRBV5-4
j_call: TRBJ2-1